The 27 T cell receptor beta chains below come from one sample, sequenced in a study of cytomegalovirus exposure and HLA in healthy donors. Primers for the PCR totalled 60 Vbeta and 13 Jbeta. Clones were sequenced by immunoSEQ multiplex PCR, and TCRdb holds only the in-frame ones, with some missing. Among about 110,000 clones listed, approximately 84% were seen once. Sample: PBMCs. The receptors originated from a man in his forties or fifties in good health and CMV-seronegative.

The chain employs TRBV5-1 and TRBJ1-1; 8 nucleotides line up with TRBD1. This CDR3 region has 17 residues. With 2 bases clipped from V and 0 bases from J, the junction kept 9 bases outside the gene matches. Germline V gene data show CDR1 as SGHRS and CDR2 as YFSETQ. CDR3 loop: CASSFYQGAALNTEAFF. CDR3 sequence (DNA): TGCGCCAGCAGCTTCTATCAGGGGGCTGCGTTGAACACTGAAGCTTTCTTT.

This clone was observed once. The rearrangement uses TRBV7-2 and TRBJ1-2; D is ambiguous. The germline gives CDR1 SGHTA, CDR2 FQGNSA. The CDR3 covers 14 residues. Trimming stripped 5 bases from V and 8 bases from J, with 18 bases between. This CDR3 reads CASSLGLGEGGYTF. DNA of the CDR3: TGTGCCAGCAGCCTCGGACTGGGTGAGGGAGGCTACACCTTC.

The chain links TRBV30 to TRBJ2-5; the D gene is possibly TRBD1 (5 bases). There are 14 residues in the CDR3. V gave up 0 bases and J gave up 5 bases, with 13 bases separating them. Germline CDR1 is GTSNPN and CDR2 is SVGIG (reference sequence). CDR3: CAWSVWAGMETQYF. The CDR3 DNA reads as TGTGCCTGGAGTGTATGGGCAGGGATGGAGACCCAGTACTTC.

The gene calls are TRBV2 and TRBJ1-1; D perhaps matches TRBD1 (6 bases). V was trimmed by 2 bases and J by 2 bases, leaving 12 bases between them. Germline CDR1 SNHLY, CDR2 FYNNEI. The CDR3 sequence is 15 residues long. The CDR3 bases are TGTGCCAGCAGTGAAAAGACAGGTCGCAACACTGAAGCTTTCTTT. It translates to CASSEKTGRNTEAFF. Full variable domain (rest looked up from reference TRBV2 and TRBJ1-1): EPEVTQTPSHQVTQMGQEVILRCVPISNHLYFYWYRQILGQKVEFLVSFYNNEISEKSEIFDDQFSVERPDGSNFTLKIRSTKLEDSAMYFCASSEKTGRNTEAFFGQGTRLTVV.

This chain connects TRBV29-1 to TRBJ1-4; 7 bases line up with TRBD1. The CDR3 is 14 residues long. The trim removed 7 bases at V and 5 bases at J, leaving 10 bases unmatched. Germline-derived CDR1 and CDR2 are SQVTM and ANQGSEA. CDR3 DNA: TGCAGCGCTGCCAGCGACAGGGTGAATGAAAAACTGTTTTTT. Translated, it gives CSAASDRVNEKLFF.

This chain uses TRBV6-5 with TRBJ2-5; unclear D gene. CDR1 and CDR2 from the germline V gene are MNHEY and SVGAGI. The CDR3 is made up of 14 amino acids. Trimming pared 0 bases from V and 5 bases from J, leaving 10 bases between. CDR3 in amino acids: CASSYSLQSETQYF. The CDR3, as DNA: TGTGCCAGCAGTTACTCGTTGCAGTCCGAGACCCAGTACTTC.

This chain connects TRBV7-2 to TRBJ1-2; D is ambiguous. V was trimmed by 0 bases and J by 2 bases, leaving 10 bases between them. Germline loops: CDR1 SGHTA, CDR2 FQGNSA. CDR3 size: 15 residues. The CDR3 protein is CASSLAAGVNYGYTF. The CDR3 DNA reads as TGTGCCAGCAGCTTAGCGGCCGGGGTAAACTATGGCTACACCTTC. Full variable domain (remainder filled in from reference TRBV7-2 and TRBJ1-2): GAGVSQSPSNKVTEKGKDVELRCDPISGHTALYWYRQSLGQGLEFLIYFQGNSAPDKSGLPSDRFSAERTGGSVSTLTIQRTQQEDSAVYLCASSLAAGVNYGYTFGSGTRLTVV.

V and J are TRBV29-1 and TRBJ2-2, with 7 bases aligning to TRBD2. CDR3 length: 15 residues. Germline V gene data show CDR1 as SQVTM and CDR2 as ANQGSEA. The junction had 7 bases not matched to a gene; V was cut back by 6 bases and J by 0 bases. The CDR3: CSVKYSGSNTGELFF. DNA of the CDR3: TGCAGCGTGAAATATAGCGGGTCGAACACCGGGGAGCTGTTTTTT.

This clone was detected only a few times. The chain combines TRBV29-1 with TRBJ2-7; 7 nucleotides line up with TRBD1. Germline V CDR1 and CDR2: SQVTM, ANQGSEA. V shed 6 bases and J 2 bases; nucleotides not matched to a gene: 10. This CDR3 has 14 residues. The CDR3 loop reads CSVGGTVGAYEQYF. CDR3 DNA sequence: TGCAGCGTCGGTGGGACAGTAGGAGCCTACGAGCAGTACTTC.

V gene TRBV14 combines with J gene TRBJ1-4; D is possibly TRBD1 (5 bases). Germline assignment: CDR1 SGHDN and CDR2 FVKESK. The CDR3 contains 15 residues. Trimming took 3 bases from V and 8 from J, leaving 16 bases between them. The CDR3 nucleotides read TGTGCCAGCAGCCAGCGGGGATTCCAGGGCGAAAAACTGTTTTTT. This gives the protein CASSQRGFQGEKLFF.

CDR3 bases: TGTGCCAGCAGTTTGACCCCGGGGGGCAATCAGCCCCAGCATTTT. The encoded protein is CASSLTPGGNQPQHF. The chain uses TRBV28 and TRBJ1-5; possibly TRBD1 for D (5 bases). CDR3 length: 15 amino acids. Germline CDR1 is MDHEN and CDR2 is SYDVKM. Deletions cut 3 bases from V and 2 bases from J, with 11 bases between.

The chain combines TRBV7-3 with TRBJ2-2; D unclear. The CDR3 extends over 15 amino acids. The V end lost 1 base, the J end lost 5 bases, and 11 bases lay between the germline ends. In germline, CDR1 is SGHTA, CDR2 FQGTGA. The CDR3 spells CASSLNPSWTGELFF. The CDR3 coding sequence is TGTGCCAGCAGCTTAAACCCGAGTTGGACCGGGGAGCTGTTTTTT.

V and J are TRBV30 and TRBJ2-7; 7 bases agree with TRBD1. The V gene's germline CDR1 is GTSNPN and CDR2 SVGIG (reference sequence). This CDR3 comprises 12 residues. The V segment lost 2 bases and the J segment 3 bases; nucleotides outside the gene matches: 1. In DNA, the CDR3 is TGTGCCTGGAGTCGGACAGGCTACGAGCAGTACTTC. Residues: CAWSRTGYEQYF.

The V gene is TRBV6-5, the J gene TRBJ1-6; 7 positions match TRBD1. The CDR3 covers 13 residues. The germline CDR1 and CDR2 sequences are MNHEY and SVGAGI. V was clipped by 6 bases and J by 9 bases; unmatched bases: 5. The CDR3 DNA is TGTGCCAGCAGAATCCGGGACAGTTCACCCCTCCACTTT. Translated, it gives CASRIRDSSPLHF.

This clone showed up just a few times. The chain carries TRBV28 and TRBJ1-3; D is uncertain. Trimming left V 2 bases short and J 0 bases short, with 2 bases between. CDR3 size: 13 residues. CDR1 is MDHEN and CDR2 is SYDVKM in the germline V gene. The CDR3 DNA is TGTGCCAGCAGTTTACGCTCTGGAAACACCATATATTTT. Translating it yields CASSLRSGNTIYF.

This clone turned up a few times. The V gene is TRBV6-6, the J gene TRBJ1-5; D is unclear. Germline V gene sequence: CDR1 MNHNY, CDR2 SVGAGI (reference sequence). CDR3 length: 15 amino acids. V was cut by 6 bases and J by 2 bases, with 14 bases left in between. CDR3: CASRPSGDGNQPQHF. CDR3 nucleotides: TGTGCCAGCAGACCTTCCGGGGATGGCAATCAGCCCCAGCATTTT.

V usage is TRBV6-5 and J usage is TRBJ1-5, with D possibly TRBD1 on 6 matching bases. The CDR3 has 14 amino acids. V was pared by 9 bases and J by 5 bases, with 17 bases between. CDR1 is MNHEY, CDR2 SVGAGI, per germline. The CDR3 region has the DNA TGTGCCAGTAAAAAAGCAGGGGCAGATCAGCCCCAGCATTTT. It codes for CASKKAGADQPQHF.

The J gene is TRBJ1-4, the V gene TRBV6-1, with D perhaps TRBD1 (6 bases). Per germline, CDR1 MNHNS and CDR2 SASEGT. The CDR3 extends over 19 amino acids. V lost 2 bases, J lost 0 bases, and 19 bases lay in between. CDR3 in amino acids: CASSEQVRGLHATNEKLFF. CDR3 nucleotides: TGTGCCAGCAGTGAACAGGTCAGGGGCCTCCATGCAACTAATGAAAAACTGTTTTTT.

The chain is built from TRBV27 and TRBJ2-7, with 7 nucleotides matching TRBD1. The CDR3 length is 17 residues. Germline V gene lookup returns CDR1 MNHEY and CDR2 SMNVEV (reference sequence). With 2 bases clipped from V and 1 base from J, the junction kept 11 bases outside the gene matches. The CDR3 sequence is CASSLRDRDVLSYEQYF. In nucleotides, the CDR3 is TGTGCCAGCAGTTTACGGGACAGAGACGTCCTTTCCTACGAGCAGTACTTC.

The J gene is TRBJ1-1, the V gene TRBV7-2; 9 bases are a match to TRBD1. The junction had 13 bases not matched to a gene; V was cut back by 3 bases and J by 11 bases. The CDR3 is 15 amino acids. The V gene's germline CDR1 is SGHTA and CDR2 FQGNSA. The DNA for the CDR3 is TGTGCCAGCAGCTTCCGGGCCGGGACAGGGTCGACGGCTTTCTTT. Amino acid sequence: CASSFRAGTGSTAFF. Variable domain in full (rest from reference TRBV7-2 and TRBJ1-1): GAGVSQSPSNKVTEKGKDVELRCDPISGHTALYWYRQSLGQGLEFLIYFQGNSAPDKSGLPSDRFSAERTGGSVSTLTIQRTQQEDSAVYLCASSFRAGTGSTAFFGQGTRLTVV.

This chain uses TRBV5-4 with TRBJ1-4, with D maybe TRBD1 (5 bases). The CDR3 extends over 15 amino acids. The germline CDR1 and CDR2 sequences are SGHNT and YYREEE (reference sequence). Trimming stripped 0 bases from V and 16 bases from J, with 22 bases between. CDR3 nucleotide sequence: TGTGCCAGCAGCTTGGATGGACAAAACCCCTATCGTCCGTTTTTT. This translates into CASSLDGQNPYRPFF.

This chain's CDR3 is CASTGQSINYGYTF. In DNA, the CDR3 is TGTGCCAGTACGGGACAAAGCATTAACTATGGCTACACCTTC. This rearrangement joins TRBV19 to TRBJ1-2; possibly TRBD1 for D (6 bases). Trimming stripped 7 bases from V and 1 base from J, with 13 bases between. The germline CDR1 and CDR2 sequences are LNHDA and SQIVND (reference sequence). The CDR3 totals 14 residues. The full variable domain, in which reference TRBV19 and TRBJ1-2 provide the parts outside the CDR3, is DGGITQSPKYLFRKEGQNVTLSCEQNLNHDAMYWYRQDPGQGLRLIYYSQIVNDFQKGDIAEGYSVSREKKESFPLTVTSAQKNPTAFYLCASTGQSINYGYTFGSGTRLTVV.

The CDR3 bases are TGTGCCAGCAGTTTCCCCACAGGGGTAGGAGAAAAACTGTTTTTT. Its translation: CASSFPTGVGEKLFF. The rearrangement joins TRBV6-6 to TRBJ1-4; 7 bases line up with TRBD1. V was pared by 4 bases and J by 8 bases, with 10 bases of the junction left unmatched. The CDR3 contains 15 residues. CDR1 MNHNY and CDR2 SVGAGI come from the germline V gene (reference sequence).

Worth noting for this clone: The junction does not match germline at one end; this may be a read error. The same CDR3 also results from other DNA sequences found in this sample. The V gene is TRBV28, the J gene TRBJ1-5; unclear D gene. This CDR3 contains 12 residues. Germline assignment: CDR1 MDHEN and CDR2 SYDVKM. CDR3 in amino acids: CASSLNSQPQHF. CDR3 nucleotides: TGTGCCAGCAGTTTAAATAGCCAGCCCCAGCACTTT.

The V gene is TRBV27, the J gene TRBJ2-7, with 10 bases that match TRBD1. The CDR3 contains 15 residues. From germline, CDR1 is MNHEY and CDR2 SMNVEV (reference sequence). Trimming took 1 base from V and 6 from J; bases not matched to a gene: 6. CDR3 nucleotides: TGTGCCAGCAGTTTATTCCGACAGGGGGCAGGCGAGCAGTACTTC. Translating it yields CASSLFRQGAGEQYF.

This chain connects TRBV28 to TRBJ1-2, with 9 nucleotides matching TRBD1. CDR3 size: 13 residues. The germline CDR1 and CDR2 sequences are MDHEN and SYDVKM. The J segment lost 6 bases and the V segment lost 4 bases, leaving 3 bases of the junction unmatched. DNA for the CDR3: TGTGCCAGCAGTTCAGGGACAGGGAATGGCTACACCTTC. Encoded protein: CASSSGTGNGYTF.

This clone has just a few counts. The CDR3 here is CATLRDEKLFF. In DNA, the CDR3 is TGTGCCACCTTGCGGGATGAAAAACTGTTTTTT. The chain is built from TRBV19 and TRBJ1-4, with D uncertain. The CDR3 consists of 11 residues. Germline V CDR1 and CDR2: LNHDA, SQIVND (reference sequence). Trimming left V 10 bases short and J 6 bases short, with 9 bases between.